Sequencing of this T cell receptor beta chain was carried out in a study of blood T cell repertoires in COVID-19. The CDR3 contains 16 residues. After removal of 0 bases from V and 5 bases from J, the junction contained 8 bases not matched to a gene. Looked up from germline, CDR1 is LNHDA and CDR2 is SQIVND (reference sequence). Generated by immunoSEQ multiplex PCR, the TCRdb table keeps only in-frame clones and is missing some. The repertoire consists of over 150,000 clones, with around 80% occurring once and the leading ten covering approximately 7.3%. The sample holds one count of this clone. Participants had their cohort set by participant-reported clinical history.

The chain employs TRBV19 and TRBJ1-1; TRBD1 matches 8 bases. Material: PBMCs or T cells enriched from blood (not recorded which). This TCR derives from a man aged 50-59 years who had recovered from COVID-19. The CDR3 sequence is CASSIDHSRGRTEAFF. In DNA form, the CDR3 reads TGTGCCAGTAGTATAGACCACTCCAGGGGGCGGACTGAAGCTTTCTTT.